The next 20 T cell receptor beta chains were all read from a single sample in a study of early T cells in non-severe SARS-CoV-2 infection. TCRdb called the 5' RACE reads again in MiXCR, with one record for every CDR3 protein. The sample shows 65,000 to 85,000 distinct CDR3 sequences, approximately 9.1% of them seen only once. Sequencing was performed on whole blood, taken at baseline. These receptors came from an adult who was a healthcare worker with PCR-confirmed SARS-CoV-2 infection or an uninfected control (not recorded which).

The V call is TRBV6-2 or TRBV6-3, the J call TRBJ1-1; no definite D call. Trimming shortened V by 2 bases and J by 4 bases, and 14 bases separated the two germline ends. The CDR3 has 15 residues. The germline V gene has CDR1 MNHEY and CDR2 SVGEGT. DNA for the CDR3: TGTGCCAGCAGTTACACTCGGACGCGTGGCACTGAAGCTTTCTTT. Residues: CASSYTRTRGTEAFF.

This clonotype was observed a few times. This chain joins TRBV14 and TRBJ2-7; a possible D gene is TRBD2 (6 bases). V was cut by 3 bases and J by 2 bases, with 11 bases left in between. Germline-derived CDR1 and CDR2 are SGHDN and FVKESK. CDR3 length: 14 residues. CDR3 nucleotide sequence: TGTGCCAGCAGCCATCAGGACTACACCTACGAGCAGTACTTC. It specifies CASSHQDYTYEQYF.

The CDR3 sequence is CASSQSFGVGIPPQHF. The CDR3 coding sequence is TGCGCCAGCAGCCAATCCTTTGGGGTCGGGATTCCGCCCCAGCATTTT. V gene TRBV4-3 combines with J gene TRBJ1-5; D remains unclear. Between the trimmed V and J ends, which lost 2 bases and 9 bases, there was a span of 20 bases. The CDR3 length is 16 residues. CDR1 and CDR2 from the germline V gene are LGHNA and YSLEER.

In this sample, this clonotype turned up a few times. The CDR3 DNA reads TGTGCCAGCAGCTTAGGTGGGGAGGATGAGCAGTTCTTC. Its protein product is CASSLGGEDEQFF. The chain combines TRBV7-2 with TRBJ2-1, with D possibly being TRBD2 (6 bases). This CDR3 contains 13 residues. Trimming took off 1 base at V and 8 bases at J, with 9 bases between the two ends. CDR1 SGHTA and CDR2 FQGNSA come from the germline V gene.

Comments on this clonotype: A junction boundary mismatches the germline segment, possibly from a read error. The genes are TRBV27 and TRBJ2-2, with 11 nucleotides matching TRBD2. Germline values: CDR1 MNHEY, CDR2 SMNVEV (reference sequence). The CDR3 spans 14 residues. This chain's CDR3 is CTSKLAGAAGELFF. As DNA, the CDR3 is TGTACCAGCAAACTAGCGGGAGCTGCCGGGGAGCTGTTTTTT.

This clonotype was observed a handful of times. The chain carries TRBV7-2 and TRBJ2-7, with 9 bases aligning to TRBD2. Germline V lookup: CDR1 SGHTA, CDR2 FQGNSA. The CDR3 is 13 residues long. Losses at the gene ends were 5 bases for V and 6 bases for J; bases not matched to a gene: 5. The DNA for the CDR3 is TGTGCCAGCAGCGCCGGGACTAGCCGCGAGCAGTACTTC. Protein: CASSAGTSREQYF.

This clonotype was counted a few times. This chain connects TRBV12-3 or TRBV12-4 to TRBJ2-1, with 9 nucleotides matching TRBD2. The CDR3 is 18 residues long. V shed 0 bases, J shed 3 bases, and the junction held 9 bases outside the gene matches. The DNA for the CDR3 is TGTGCCAGCAGTTTAGCCGTCGGCCTAGCGGGGAGCTACAATGAGCAGTTCTTC. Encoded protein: CASSLAVGLAGSYNEQFF.

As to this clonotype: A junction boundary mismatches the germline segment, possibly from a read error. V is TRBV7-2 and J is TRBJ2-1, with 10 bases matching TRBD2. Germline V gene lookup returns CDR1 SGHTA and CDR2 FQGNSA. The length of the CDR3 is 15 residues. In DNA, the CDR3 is TGTGTCAGCAGCGTATCTAGCGGGAGTCTCAATGAGCAGTTCTTC. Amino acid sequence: CVSSVSSGSLNEQFF.

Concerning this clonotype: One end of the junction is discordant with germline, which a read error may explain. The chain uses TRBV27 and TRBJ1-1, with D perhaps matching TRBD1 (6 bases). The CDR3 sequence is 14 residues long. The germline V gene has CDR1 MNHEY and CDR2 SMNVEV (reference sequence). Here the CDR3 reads CASSPIDRNAEAFF. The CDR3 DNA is TGTGCCAGCAGTCCCATTGACAGGAACGCTGAAGCTTTCTTT.

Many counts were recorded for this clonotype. The CDR3 sequence is CASSLVSSEAFF. In DNA form, the CDR3 reads TGTGCCAGCAGCTTAGTGTCGTCTGAAGCTTTCTTT. The V and J genes are TRBV7-9 and TRBJ1-1; D remains ambiguous. Germline V lookup: CDR1 SEHNR, CDR2 FQNEAQ (reference sequence). V was cut by 1 base and J by 6 bases, with 6 bases left in between. This CDR3 is built from 12 residues.

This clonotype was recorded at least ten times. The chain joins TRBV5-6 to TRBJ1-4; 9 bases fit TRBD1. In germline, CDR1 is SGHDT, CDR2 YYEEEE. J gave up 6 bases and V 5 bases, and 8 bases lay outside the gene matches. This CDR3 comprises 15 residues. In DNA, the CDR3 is TGTGCCAGCAGTAGAACAGGGGGCGATGATGAAAAACTGTTTTTT. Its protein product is CASSRTGGDDEKLFF.

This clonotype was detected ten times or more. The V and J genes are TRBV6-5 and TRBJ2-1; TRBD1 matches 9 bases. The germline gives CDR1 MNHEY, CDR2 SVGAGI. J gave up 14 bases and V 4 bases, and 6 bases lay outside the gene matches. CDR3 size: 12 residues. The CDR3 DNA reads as TGTGCCAGCAGTTCTACAGGGGGCACGGAGTTCTTC. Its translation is CASSSTGGTEFF.

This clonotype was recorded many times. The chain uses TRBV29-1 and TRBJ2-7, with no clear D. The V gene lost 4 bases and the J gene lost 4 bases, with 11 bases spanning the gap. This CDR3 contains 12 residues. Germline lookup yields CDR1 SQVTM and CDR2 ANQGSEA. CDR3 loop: CSVGGFGYEQYF. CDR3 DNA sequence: TGCAGCGTTGGGGGATTTGGGTACGAGCAGTACTTC.

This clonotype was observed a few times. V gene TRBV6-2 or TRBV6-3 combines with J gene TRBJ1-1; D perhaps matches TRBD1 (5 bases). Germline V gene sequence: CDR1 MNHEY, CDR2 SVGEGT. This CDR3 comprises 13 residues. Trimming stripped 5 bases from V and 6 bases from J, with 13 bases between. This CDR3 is CASSNQGKPEAFF. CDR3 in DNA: TGTGCCAGCAGTAACCAGGGTAAGCCTGAAGCTTTCTTT.

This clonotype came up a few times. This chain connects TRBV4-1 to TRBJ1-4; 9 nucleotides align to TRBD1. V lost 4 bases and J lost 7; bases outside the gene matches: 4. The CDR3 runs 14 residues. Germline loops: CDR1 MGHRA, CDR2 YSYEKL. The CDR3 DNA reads TGCGCCAGCAGCCCGGGACAGGGTAGTGAAAAACTGTTTTTT. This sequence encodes CASSPGQGSEKLFF.

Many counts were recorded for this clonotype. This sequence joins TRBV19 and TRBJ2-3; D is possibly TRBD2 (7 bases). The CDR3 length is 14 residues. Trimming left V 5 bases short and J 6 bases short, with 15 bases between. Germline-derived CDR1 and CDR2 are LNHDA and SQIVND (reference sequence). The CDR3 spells CASSGTGGRDTQYF. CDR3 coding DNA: TGTGCCAGTAGTGGCACGGGGGGCAGGGATACGCAGTATTTT.

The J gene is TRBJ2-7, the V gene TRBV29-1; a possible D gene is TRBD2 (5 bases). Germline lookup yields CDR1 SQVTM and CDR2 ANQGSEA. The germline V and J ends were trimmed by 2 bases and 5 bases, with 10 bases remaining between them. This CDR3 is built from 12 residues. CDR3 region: CSVEKGVDEQYF. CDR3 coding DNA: TGCAGCGTTGAAAAGGGAGTTGACGAGCAGTACTTC.

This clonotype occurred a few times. CDR3 amino acids: CASSLGGSGRYEQYF. DNA for the CDR3: TGTGCCAGCAGTTTAGGCGGTAGCGGGAGATACGAGCAGTACTTC. The chain combines TRBV28 with TRBJ2-7; the match to TRBD2 covers 9 bases. CDR1 and CDR2 from the germline V gene are MDHEN and SYDVKM. This CDR3 has 15 residues. V trimming: 2 bases; J trimming: 4 bases; junction bases outside the gene matches: 6.

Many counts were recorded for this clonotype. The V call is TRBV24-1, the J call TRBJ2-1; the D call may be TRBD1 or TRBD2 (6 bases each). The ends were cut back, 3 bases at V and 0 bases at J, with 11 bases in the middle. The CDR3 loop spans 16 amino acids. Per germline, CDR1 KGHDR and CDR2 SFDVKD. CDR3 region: CATSDPEGDSYNEQFF. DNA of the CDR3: TGTGCCACCAGTGATCCGGAGGGGGACTCCTACAATGAGCAGTTCTTC.

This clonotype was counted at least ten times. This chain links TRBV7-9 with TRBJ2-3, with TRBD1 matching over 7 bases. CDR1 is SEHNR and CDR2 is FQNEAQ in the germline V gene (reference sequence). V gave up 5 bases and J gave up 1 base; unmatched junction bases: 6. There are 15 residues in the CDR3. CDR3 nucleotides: TGTGCCAGCAGCCTGGACAGGATGGGCACAGATACGCAGTATTTT. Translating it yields CASSLDRMGTDTQYF.